A single sample gave rise to the 11 T cell receptor beta chains below, sequenced in a study of CD4 T cells in relation to SARS-CoV-2 and coronaviruses. CD4+ T cells from unexposed donors were obtained before the COVID-19 pandemic (2011-2018). The cells were cultured for about ten days before CD4+ T cells were isolated. TCRdb's table, derived via immunoSEQ multiplex PCR, lists solely in-frame clones and lacks some. In the table there are 10,000 to 11,000 clones, over 65% of which are singletons. For these receptors, no antigen is known. Sequencing was carried out using CD4+ T cells from PBMCs, cultured in vitro. These TCRs come from a human donor in good health.

The chain recombines TRBV3-1 (or the pseudogene TRBV3-2) with TRBJ1-2; the D gene is possibly TRBD1 (6 bases). Trimming cost V 0 bases and J 6 bases, with 11 bases left between them. The CDR3 is 14 residues long. Germline V gene lookup returns CDR1 LGHDT and CDR2 YNNKEL (reference sequence). The CDR3 spells CASSQDSRGHGYTF. In DNA, the CDR3 is TGTGCCAGCAGCCAAGATTCCAGGGGCCATGGCTACACCTTC.

The chain is built from TRBV4-1 and TRBJ2-6; 8 nucleotides match TRBD2. Germline lookup yields CDR1 MGHRA and CDR2 YSYEKL. The J segment lost 0 bases and the V segment lost 2 bases, leaving 9 bases of the junction unmatched. This CDR3 is 19 amino acids long. CDR3 nucleotides: TGCGCCAGCAGCCAACTCGGGAGGGGACCTCCCTCTGGGGCCAACGTCCTGACTTTC. This sequence encodes CASSQLGRGPPSGANVLTF.

The gene calls are TRBV9 and TRBJ2-3, with D perhaps matching TRBD2 (5 bases). The length of the CDR3 is 16 residues. Trimming left V 0 bases short and J 1 base short, with 12 bases between. Germline CDR1 SGDLS, CDR2 YYNGEE. The CDR3 spells CASSVVGQRGTDTQYF. The CDR3 region has the DNA TGTGCCAGCAGCGTAGTTGGCCAGAGGGGCACAGATACGCAGTATTTT.

This clone was detected a few times. The chain carries TRBV7-9 and TRBJ1-6; 8 positions agree with TRBD1. This CDR3 has 14 amino acids. The V gene's germline CDR1 is SEHNR and CDR2 FQNEAQ (reference sequence). V lost 5 bases and J lost 9; bases outside the gene matches: 6. The CDR3 is CASSRGQAPSPLHF. CDR3 nucleotide sequence: TGTGCCAGCAGCCGGGGACAGGCCCCTTCACCCCTCCACTTT.

The chain carries TRBV7-9 and TRBJ1-4, with no clear D. The germline V gene has CDR1 SEHNR and CDR2 FQNEAQ (reference sequence). CDR3 length: 15 residues. Trimming removed 5 bases from V and 0 bases from J, with 10 bases in between. This CDR3 is CASSPDGATNEKLFF. CDR3 nucleotide sequence: TGTGCCAGCAGCCCCGACGGAGCAACTAATGAAAAACTGTTTTTT.

The chain is built from TRBV18 and TRBJ2-2; TRBD1 is a possible D gene (6 bases). Per the germline V gene, CDR1 is KGHSH and CDR2 is LQKENI. Trimming removed 0 bases at V and 4 bases at J, with 12 bases between. The CDR3 has 16 amino acids. The CDR3 loop is CASSPPVTGGTGELFF. The DNA of the CDR3 is TGTGCCAGCTCACCACCAGTGACAGGAGGCACCGGGGAGCTGTTTTTT.

The rearrangement joins TRBV10-3 to TRBJ2-7, with D tentatively TRBD1 (6 bases). The germline V gene encodes CDR1 ENHRY and CDR2 SYGVKD. This CDR3 is built from 12 residues. Trimming removed 8 bases from V and 2 bases from J, with 10 bases in between. This chain's CDR3 is CAIARDTYEQYF. CDR3 DNA sequence: TGTGCCATCGCCCGGGACACCTACGAGCAGTACTTC.

The chain couples TRBV4-1 to TRBJ2-7, with TRBD1 matching over 9 bases. The CDR3 length is 16 residues. Germline values: CDR1 MGHRA, CDR2 YSYEKL. V lost 3 bases and J lost 2; bases outside the gene matches: 8. CDR3 coding DNA: TGCGCCAGCAGCCAGCATTGGACAGGGGTTACCTACGAGCAGTACTTC. It specifies CASSQHWTGVTYEQYF.

This clone was detected a few times. J is TRBJ1-5 and V is TRBV30; D possibly corresponds to TRBD1 (5 bases). Germline V lookup: CDR1 GTSNPN, CDR2 SVGIG (reference sequence). Between the trimmed V and J ends, which lost 5 bases and 7 bases, there was a span of 15 bases. This CDR3 is 13 amino acids long. CDR3 in amino acids: CAWGRDGVQPQHF. CDR3 DNA sequence: TGTGCCTGGGGCAGGGATGGTGTGCAGCCCCAGCATTTT.

This clone was recorded once. V and J are TRBV4-3 and TRBJ2-3; 8 bases line up with TRBD2. Per the germline V gene, CDR1 is LGHNA and CDR2 is YSLEER. The ends lost 0 bases at V and 4 bases at J; junction bases unmatched: 9. The CDR3 has 17 residues. The CDR3 DNA reads as TGCGCCAGCAGCCAAGATAGGCGAGCGGGAGTCGCAGATACGCAGTATTTT. This translates into CASSQDRRAGVADTQYF.

The gene calls are TRBV5-1 and TRBJ2-1, with TRBD2 matching 10 bases. This CDR3 has 17 residues. V lost 0 bases to trimming and J lost 9 bases; unmatched junction nucleotides: 12. Germline CDR1 is SGHRS and CDR2 is YFSETQ. The CDR3 region is CASSLVSGGAVSSEQFF. In DNA, the CDR3 is TGCGCCAGCAGCTTGGTGAGCGGGGGGGCCGTGAGTAGTGAGCAGTTCTTC.